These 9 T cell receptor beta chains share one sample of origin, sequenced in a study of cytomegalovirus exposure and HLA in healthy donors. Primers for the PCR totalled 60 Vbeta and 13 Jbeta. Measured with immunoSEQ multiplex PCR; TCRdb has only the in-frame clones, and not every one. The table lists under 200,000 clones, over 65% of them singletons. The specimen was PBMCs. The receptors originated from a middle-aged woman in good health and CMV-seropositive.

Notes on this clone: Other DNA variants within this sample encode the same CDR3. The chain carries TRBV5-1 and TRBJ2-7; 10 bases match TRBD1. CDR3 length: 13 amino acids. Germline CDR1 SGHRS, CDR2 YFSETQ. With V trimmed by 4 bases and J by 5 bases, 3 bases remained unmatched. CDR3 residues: CASSRDRGDEQYF. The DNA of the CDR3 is TGCGCCAGCAGCCGGGACAGGGGTGACGAGCAGTACTTC. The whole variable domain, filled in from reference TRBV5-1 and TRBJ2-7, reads KAGVTQTPRYLIKTRGQQVTLSCSPISGHRSVSWYQQTPGQGLQFLFEYFSETQRNKGNFPGRFSGRQFSNSRSEMNVSTLELGDSALYLCASSRDRGDEQYFGPGTRLTVT.

The chain's CDR3 is CASSYIGQSPGNTIYF. CDR3 nucleotide sequence: TGTGCCAGCAGTTACATTGGACAGAGCCCTGGAAACACCATATATTTT. The chain links TRBV6-5 to TRBJ1-3; possibly TRBD1 for D (6 bases). Per germline, CDR1 MNHEY and CDR2 SVGAGI. The V end lost 2 bases, the J end lost 2 bases, and 13 bases lay between the germline ends. The CDR3 totals 16 residues.

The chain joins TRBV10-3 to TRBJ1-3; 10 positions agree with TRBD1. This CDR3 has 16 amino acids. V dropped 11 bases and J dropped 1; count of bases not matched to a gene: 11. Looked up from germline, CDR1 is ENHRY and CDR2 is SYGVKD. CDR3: CAAQMDRGLSGNTIYF. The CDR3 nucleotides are TGTGCCGCTCAGATGGACAGGGGGTTGTCTGGAAACACCATATATTTT.

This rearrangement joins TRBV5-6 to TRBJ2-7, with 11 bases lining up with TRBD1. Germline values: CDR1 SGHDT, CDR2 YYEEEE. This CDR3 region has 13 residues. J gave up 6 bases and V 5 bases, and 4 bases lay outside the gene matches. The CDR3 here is CASSWDRGSEQYF. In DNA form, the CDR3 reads TGTGCCAGCAGTTGGGACAGGGGGAGCGAGCAGTACTTC.

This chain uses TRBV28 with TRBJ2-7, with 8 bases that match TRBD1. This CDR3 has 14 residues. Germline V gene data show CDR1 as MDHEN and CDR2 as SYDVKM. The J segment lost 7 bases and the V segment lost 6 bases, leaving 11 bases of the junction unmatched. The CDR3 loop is CASSSGQGAGEQYF. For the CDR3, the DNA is TGTGCCAGCAGCTCGGGTCAGGGGGCGGGAGAGCAGTACTTC. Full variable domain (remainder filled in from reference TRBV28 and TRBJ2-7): DVKVTQSSRYLVKRTGEKVFLECVQDMDHENMFWYRQDPGLGLRLIYFSYDVKMKEKGDIPEGYSVSREKKERFSLILESASTNQTSMYLCASSSGQGAGEQYFGPGTRLTVT.

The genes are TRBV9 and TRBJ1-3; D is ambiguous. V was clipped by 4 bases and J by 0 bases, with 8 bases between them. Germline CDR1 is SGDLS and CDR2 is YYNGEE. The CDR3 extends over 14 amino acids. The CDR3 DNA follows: TGTGCCAGCAGCCGGGAAGGCTCTGGAAACACCATATATTTT. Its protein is CASSREGSGNTIYF.

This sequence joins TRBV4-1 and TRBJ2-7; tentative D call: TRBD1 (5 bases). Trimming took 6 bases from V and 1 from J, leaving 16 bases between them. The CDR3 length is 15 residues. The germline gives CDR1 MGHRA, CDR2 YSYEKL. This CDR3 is CASRQSEQASYEQYF. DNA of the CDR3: TGCGCCAGCAGGCAATCGGAACAGGCTTCCTACGAGCAGTACTTC.

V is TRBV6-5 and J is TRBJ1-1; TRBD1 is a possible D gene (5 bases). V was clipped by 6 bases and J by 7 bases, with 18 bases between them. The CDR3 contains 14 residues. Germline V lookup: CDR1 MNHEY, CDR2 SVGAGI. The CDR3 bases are TGTGCCAGCAGCCCCAACCCTAATACAGGTGAAGCTTTCTTT. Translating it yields CASSPNPNTGEAFF.

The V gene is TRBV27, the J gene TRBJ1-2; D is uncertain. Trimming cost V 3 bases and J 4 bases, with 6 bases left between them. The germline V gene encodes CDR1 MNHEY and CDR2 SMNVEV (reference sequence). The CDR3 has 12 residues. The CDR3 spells CASSFGGYGYTF. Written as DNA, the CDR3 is TGTGCCAGCAGTTTTGGAGGCTATGGCTACACCTTC.